Listed here is a single T cell receptor beta chain. Its antigen is currently unknown. This record belongs to a study of PD-1 blockade in classical Hodgkin lymphoma. Sample time point: newly diagnosed, previously untreated cHL patient sample. Assay used: immunoSEQ multiplex PCR; TCRdb lists only in-frame clones, some missing. The sample contains roughly 70,000 clones, roughly 92% of which appear only once. Study-wide points: Reports described newly diagnosed patients as having lower baseline TCR diversity than healthy donors.

Germline CDR1 and CDR2: SGHNT and YENEEA. The V and J ends lost 3 bases and 5 bases respectively, with 13 bases between them. CDR3 length: 14 residues. Sequencing was performed on peripheral blood mononuclear cells (PBMCs). The TCR originated in a human donor with classical Hodgkin lymphoma. V gene TRBV11-3 combines with J gene TRBJ2-5; a possible D gene is TRBD2 (6 bases). Written as DNA, the CDR3 is TGTGCCAGCAGCTTCGGGGGAACACGGGAGACCCAGTACTTC. Its translation: CASSFGGTRETQYF.